The sequence of this TCR beta chain was determined in a study of cytomegalovirus exposure and HLA in healthy donors. Study-wide results and caveats: It has been reported that TCR beta sequences accurately predicted the HLA-A and HLA-B alleles of most subjects.

Primers: 60 Vbeta forward and 13 Jbeta reverse. Original processing notes: Roughly 9.9 million shared chains were among the about 80 million unique TCR beta chains that a later analysis counted. Sequenced by immunoSEQ multiplex PCR; TCRdb stores in-frame clones only, minus some. V, J and clone size derive from that table, while D and trimming were established from the DNA sequence. The table has around 130,000 clones, about two thirds seen once. CDR1 MNHNS and CDR2 SASEGT come from the germline V gene. Trimming cost V 8 bases and J 0 bases, with 13 bases left between them. The CDR3 has 14 residues. Of note for this clone: Its antigen is unidentified.

Specimen: PBMCs. This chain uses TRBV6-1 with TRBJ1-1; D possibly corresponds to TRBD1 (6 bases). The clonotype was recovered from a man aged 35 to 55 in good health and CMV-seropositive. The CDR3 DNA reads TGTGCCAGCGAACAGGGACTATTGAACACTGAAGCTTTCTTT. This gives the protein CASEQGLLNTEAFF.